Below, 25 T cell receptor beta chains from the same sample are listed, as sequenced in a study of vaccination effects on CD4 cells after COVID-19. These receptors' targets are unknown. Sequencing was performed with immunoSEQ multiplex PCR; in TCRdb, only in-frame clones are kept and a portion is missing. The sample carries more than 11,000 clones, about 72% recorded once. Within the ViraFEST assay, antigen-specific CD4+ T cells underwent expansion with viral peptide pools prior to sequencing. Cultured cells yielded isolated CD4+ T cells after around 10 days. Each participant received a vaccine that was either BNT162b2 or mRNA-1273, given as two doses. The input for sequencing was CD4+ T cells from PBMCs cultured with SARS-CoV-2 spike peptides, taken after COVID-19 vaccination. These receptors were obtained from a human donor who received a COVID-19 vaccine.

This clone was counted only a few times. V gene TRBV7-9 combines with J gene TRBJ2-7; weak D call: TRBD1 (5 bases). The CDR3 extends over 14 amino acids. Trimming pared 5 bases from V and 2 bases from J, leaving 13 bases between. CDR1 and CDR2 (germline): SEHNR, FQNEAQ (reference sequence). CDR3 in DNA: TGTGCCAGCAGCCCTAATGGGGCGCCCTACGAGCAGTACTTC. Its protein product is CASSPNGAPYEQYF.

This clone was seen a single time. The CDR3, as DNA: TGTGCCAGCAAGCGGGGGGACACAGATACGCAGTATTTT. This codes for CASKRGDTDTQYF. This chain joins TRBV6-6 and TRBJ2-3; 9 bases map to TRBD2. Germline assignment: CDR1 MNHNY and CDR2 SVGAGI (reference sequence). V lost 7 bases to trimming and J lost 2 bases; unmatched junction nucleotides: 1. This CDR3 spans 13 amino acids.

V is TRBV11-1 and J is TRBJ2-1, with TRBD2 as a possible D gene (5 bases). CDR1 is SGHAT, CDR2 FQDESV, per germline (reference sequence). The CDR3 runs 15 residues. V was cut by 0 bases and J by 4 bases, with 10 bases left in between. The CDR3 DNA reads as TGTGCCAGCAGCTTAGCGGGAGTTGGATACAATGAGCAGTTCTTC. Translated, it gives CASSLAGVGYNEQFF.

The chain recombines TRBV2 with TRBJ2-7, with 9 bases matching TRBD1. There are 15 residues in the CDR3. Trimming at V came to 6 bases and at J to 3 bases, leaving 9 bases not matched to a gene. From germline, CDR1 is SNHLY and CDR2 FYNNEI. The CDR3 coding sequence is TGTGCCAGCAGGGAGGGACAGGGAGTATTCTACGAGCAGTACTTC. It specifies CASREGQGVFYEQYF. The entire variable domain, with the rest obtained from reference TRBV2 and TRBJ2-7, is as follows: EPEVTQTPSHQVTQMGQEVILRCVPISNHLYFYWYRQILGQKVEFLVSFYNNEISEKSEIFDDQFSVERPDGSNFTLKIRSTKLEDSAMYFCASREGQGVFYEQYFGPGTRLTVT.

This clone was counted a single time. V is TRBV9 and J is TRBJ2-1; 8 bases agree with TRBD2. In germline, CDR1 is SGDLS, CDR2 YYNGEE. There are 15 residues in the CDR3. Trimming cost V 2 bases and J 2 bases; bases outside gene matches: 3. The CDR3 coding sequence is TGTGCCAGCAGCGTTGCGGGGGGAACCTACAATGAGCAGTTCTTC. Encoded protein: CASSVAGGTYNEQFF.

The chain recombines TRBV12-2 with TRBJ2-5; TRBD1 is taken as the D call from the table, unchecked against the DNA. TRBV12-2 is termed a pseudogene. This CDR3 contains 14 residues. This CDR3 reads CASRLKDREETQYF. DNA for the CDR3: TGTGCAAGTCGCTTAAAGGACAGGGAAGAGACCCAGTACTTC.

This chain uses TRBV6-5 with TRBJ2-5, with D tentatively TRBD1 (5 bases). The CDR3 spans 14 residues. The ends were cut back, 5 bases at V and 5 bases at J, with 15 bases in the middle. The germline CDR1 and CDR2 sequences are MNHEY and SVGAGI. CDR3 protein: CASSNQGFGETQYF. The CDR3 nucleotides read TGTGCCAGCAGTAACCAGGGTTTTGGGGAGACCCAGTACTTC.

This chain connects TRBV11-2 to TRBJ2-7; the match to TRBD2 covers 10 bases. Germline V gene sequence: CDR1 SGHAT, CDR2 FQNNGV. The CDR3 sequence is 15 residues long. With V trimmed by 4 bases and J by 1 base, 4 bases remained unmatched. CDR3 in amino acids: CASSWGTSESYEQYF. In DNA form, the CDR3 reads TGTGCCAGCAGCTGGGGGACTAGCGAATCCTACGAGCAGTACTTC.

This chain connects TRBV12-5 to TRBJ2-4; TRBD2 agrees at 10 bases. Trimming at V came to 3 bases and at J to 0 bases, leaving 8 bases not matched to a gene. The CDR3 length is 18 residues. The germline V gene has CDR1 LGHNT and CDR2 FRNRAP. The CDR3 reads CASGFALAGPLAKNIQYF. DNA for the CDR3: TGTGCTAGTGGTTTCGCACTAGCGGGGCCCCTAGCCAAAAACATTCAGTACTTC.

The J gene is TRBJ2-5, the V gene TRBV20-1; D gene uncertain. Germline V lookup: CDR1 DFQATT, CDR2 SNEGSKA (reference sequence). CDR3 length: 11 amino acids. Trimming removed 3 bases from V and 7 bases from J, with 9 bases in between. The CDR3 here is CSASRTGTQYF. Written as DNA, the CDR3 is TGCAGTGCTAGTAGAACCGGGACCCAGTACTTC.

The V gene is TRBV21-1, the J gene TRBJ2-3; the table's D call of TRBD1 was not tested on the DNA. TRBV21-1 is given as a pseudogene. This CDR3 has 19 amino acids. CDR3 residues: CASSTIRRGTGANTDTQYF. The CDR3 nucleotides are TGTGCCAGCAGCACCATTAGGAGGGGGACAGGAGCTAACACAGATACGCAGTATTTT.

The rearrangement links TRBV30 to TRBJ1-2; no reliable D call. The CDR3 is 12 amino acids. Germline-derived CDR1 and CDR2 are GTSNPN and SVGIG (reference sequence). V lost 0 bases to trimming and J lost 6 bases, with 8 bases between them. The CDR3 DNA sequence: TGTGCCTGGAGTGTGGGTCCGAATGGCTACACCTTC. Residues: CAWSVGPNGYTF.

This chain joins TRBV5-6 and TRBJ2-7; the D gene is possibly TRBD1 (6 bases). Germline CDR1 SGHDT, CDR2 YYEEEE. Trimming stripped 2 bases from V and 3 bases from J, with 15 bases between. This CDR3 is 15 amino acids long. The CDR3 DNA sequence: TGTGCCAGCAGCTTCGGACAGACTACCATCTACGAGCAGTACTTC. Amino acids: CASSFGQTTIYEQYF. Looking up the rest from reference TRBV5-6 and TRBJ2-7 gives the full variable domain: DAGVTQSPTHLIKTRGQQVTLRCSPKSGHDTVSWYQQALGQGPQFIFQYYEEEERQRGNFPDRFSGHQFPNYSSELNVNALLLGDSALYLCASSFGQTTIYEQYFGPGTRLTVT.

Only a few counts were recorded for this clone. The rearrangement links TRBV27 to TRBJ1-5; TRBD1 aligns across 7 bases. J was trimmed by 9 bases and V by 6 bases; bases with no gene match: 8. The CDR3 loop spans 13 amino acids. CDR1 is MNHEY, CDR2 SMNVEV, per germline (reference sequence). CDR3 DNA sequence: TGTGCCAGCAGCCAACAGGGGCGGGCGCCCCAGCATTTT. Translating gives CASSQQGRAPQHF.

CDR3 region: CASSQTNSGNTIYF. The CDR3 nucleotides read TGTGCCAGCAGCCAGACCAATTCTGGAAACACCATATATTTT. This rearrangement joins TRBV4-2 to TRBJ1-3, with D hard to call. Germline CDR1 reads LGHNA; CDR2 reads YNFKEQ. The CDR3 totals 14 residues. Trimming removed 3 bases at V and 1 base at J, with 7 bases between.

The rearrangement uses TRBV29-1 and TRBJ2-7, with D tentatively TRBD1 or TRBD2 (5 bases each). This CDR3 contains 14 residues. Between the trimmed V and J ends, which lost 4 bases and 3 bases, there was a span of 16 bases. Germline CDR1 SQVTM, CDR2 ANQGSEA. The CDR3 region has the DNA TGCAGCGTTGTGGGTAGGGGAGTTCGCTACGAGCAGTACTTC. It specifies CSVVGRGVRYEQYF.

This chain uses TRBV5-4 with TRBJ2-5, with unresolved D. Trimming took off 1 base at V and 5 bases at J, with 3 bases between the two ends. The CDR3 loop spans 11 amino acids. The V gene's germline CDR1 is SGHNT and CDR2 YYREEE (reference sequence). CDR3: CASSLMETQYF. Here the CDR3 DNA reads TGTGCCAGCAGCTTGATGGAGACCCAGTACTTC.

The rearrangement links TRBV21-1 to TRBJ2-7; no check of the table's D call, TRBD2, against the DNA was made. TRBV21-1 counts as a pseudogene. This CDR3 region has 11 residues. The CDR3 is CASPGGAEQYF. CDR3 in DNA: TGTGCCAGCCCCGGCGGGGCCGAGCAGTACTTC.

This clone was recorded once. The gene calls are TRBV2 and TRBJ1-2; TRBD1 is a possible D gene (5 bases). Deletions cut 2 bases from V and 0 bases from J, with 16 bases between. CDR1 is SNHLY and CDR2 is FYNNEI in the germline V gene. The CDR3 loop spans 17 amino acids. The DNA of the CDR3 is TGTGCCAGCAGTGAAATTCAGGGTTTTACCCCTAACTATGGCTACACCTTC. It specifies CASSEIQGFTPNYGYTF.

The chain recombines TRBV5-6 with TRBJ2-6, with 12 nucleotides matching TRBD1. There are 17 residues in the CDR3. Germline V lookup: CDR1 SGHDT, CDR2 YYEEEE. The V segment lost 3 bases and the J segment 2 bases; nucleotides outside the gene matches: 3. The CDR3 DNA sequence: TGTGCCAGCAGCTCCGGGACAGGGGGCCCTGGGGCCAACGTCCTGACTTTC. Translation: CASSSGTGGPGANVLTF.

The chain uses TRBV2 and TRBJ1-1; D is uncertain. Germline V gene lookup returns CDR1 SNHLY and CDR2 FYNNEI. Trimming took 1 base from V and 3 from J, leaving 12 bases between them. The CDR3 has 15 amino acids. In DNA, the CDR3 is TGTGCCAGCAGTGAAGTGGAGGGTTGGTACACTGAAGCTTTCTTT. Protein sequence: CASSEVEGWYTEAFF.

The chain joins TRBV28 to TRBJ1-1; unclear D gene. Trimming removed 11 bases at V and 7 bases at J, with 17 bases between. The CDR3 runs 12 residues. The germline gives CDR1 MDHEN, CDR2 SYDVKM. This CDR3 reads CASRVEGVEAFF. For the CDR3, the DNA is TGTGCCTCTAGGGTCGAGGGAGTTGAAGCTTTCTTT.

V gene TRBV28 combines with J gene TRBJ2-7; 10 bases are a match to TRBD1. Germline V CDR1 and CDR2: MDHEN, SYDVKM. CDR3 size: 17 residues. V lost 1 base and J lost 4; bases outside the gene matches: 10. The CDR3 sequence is CASSLYPRGQGTYEQYF. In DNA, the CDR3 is TGTGCCAGCAGTTTATACCCCCGGGGACAGGGGACTTACGAGCAGTACTTC.

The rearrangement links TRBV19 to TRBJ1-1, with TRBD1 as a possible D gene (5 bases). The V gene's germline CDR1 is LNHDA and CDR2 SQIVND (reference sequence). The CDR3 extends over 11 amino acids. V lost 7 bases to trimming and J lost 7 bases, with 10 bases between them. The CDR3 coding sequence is TGTGCCAGTACCTTAGACAGTGAAGCTTTCTTT. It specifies CASTLDSEAFF.

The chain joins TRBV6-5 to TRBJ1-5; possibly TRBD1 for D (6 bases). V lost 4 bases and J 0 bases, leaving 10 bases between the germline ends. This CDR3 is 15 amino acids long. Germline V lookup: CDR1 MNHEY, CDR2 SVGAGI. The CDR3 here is CASSLTGHSNQPQHF. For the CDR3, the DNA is TGTGCCAGCAGTTTGACAGGCCATAGCAATCAGCCCCAGCATTTT.